These T cell receptor beta chains were read from a single sample in a study of molecular identifiers for immune sequencing clone quantification. TCRdb re-called the PCR reads with MiXCR, one entry per CDR3 protein. The data hold about 630,000 distinct CDR3 sequences, with around 25% observed a single time. Sequenced material: naive CD8+ T cells from blood, with Jurkat cell RNA spiked in. The source of these receptors is a human donor in good health. Some libraries in this study had Jurkat cell RNA spiked in. CDR3s include the opening cysteine and the closing phenylalanine or tryptophan.

V	J	CDR3
TRBV7-8	TRBJ2-1	CASSLFGAGGLHNEQFF
TRBV2	TRBJ2-3	CASSVLGRGLDTQYF
TRBV12-3/TRBV12-4	TRBJ1-1	CASSRPPGQNTEAFF
TRBV20-1	TRBJ1-4	CSATNWEAFNEKLFF
TRBV12-3/TRBV12-4	TRBJ2-5	CASSPGQRQETQYF
TRBV6-2/TRBV6-3	TRBJ1-2	CASSVDFVYGYTF
TRBV7-9	TRBJ1-1	CASSLVGAELNTEAFF
TRBV12-3/TRBV12-4	TRBJ1-2	CASRGRDRAYGYTF
TRBV4-1	TRBJ2-7	CVSSLGPGRDERYF
TRBV19	TRBJ1-5	CASSIWAYSNQPQHF
TRBV4-3	TRBJ1-2	CASSPTGSPNYGYTF
TRBV11-2	TRBJ2-1	CASSFSGTGADEQFF
TRBV12-3/TRBV12-4	TRBJ1-4	CASTTWGLGEKLFF
TRBV4-3	TRBJ1-1	CASSQATGGGTEAFF
TRBV6-6	TRBJ2-3	CASIKRSFTDTQYF
TRBV29-1	TRBJ1-2	CSVELIYGYTF
TRBV7-9	TRBJ1-3	CASMITGFSSGNTIYF
TRBV5-5	TRBJ2-7	CASSLAAGTSGYEQYF
TRBV7-9	TRBJ2-2	CARAGSNTGELFF
TRBV28	TRBJ2-3	CASSPSGLAGDTQYF
TRBV6-2/TRBV6-3	TRBJ2-7	CASSYGQGFYEQYF
TRBV10-2	TRBJ2-1	CASSVIQGVYYNEQFF
TRBV28	TRBJ1-2	CASSLYGDREDYGYTF
TRBV29-1	TRBJ2-1	CSVGSGVGNEQFF
TRBV5-3	TRBJ2-7	CACSYEPGPTYEQYF
TRBV19	TRBJ1-1	CASSLAPHGTEAFF
TRBV4-3	TRBJ2-1	CASSQGVAGSRSYNEQFF
TRBV30	TRBJ2-7	CAWSVGENTYTYEQYF
TRBV6-2/TRBV6-3	TRBJ2-7	CASSYGPGLSSYEQYF
TRBV4-1	TRBJ2-5	CASSQVDGYQATQYF
TRBV3-1	TRBJ2-5	CASSQYRGRAQETQYF
TRBV6-2/TRBV6-3	TRBJ2-7	CASNPLANYEQYF
TRBV7-6	TRBJ2-7	CASSTAGQGWYEQYF
TRBV7-7	TRBJ2-3	CASSLGYREADTQYF
TRBV19	TRBJ2-1	CASSSLDEGYYEQFF
TRBV4-3	TRBJ2-5	CASSQDTWAGGWQETQYF
TRBV2	TRBJ2-7	CASRYTSGSPEQYF
TRBV27	TRBJ2-7	CASSYSPEPSEQYF
TRBV6-5	TRBJ2-7	CASSYLGRGGYEQYF
TRBV20-1	TRBJ1-5	CSALTGLAQPQHF
TRBV27	TRBJ1-3	CASSLGPPSGNTVYF
TRBV7-2	TRBJ2-4	CASSRTSGGEDKNIQYF
TRBV7-2	TRBJ2-3	CASSLGSARGPSTDTQYF
TRBV12-3/TRBV12-4	TRBJ2-3	CASSLTRGSGGAVSVTDTQYF
TRBV6-5	TRBJ2-3	CASSYSIGGLAGGPLTDTQYF
TRBV3-1	TRBJ1-2	CASSQTGQPNYGYTF
TRBV20-1	TRBJ2-7	CSARVLARAYEQYF
TRBV7-9	TRBJ1-3	CASSSTGPGNTIYF
TRBV20-1	TRBJ2-7	CSARSSGTSGYEQYF
TRBV19	TRBJ1-1	CASSIHRDRVVFMDANTEAFF
TRBV20-1	TRBJ2-5	CSASHVQETQYF
TRBV6-2/TRBV6-3	TRBJ2-3	CASSYTRYTQYF
TRBV5-5	TRBJ1-1	CASSRNPGPIEAFF